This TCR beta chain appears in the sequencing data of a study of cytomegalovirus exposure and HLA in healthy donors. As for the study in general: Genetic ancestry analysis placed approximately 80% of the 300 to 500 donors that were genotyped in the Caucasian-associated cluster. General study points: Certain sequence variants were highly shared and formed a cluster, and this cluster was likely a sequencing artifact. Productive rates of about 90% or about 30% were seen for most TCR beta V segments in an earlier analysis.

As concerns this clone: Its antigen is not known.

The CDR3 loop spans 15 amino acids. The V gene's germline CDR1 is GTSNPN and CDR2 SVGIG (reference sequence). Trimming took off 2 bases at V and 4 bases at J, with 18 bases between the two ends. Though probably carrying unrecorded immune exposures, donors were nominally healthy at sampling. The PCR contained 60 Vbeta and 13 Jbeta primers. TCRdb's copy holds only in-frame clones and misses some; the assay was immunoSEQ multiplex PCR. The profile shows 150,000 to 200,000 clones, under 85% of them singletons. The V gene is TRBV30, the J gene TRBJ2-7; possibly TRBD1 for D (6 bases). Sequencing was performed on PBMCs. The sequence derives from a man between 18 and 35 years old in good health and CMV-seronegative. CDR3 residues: CAWSWGQGIEYEQYF. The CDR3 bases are TGTGCCTGGAGTTGGGGGCAGGGAATAGAGTACGAGCAGTACTTC.